The T cell receptor beta chain under discussion was sequenced for a study of T cells in tuberculosis. Germline CDR1 MDHEN, CDR2 SYDVKM. The CDR3 contains 15 residues. The V gene lost 6 bases and the J gene lost 1 base, with 15 bases spanning the gap. Sequencing of TCR-alpha and TCR-beta chains was unpaired. Assay: immunoSEQ multiplex PCR; the TCRdb copy retains only in-frame clones and omits some. The table shows 85,000 to 90,000 clones, with roughly 93% occurring only once. After thawing and overnight rest, PBMC were stained with GMM-loaded CD1B tetramer, viability dye and anti-CD3 for sorting. The lipid loaded on the CD1B tetramers was C32 glucose monomycolate from Rhodococcus equi. Overall study findings and caveats: T cells binding CD1B-GMM tetramer weakly possibly escaped the sort.

Sequenced material: CD1b-GMM tetramer-negative cells sorted from PBMCs. The receptor's source is an adult woman with latent tuberculosis. The genes are TRBV28 and TRBJ1-1, with unresolved D. The CDR3, as DNA: TGTGCCAGCAGACGACCCGGCCCGGGGAACACTGAAGCTTTCTTT. Its protein is CASRRPGPGNTEAFF.